The present T cell receptor (beta chain) was sequenced within a study of blood T cell repertoires in COVID-19. Study details: COVID-19 samples collected from the United States, Italy and Spain covered acute and convalescent phases.

Under the authors' procedure: Amplification of reference gene primers provided the estimated nucleated cell counts. Clones were read by immunoSEQ multiplex PCR, and TCRdb kept only the in-frame ones, dropping some. V and J calls and clone size are as listed in that table; D and trimming were resolved from the DNA. Altogether about 190,000 clones are present, 88% being singletons, with the ten largest covering approximately 4%. The sequencing sample was made of peripheral blood. This TCR came from a human donor in a cohort sampled during active COVID-19.

The CDR3 sequence is CASSSRAGDLGSPLHF. In DNA, the CDR3 is TGTGCCAGCAGCTCACGGGCAGGGGATCTTGGTTCACCCCTCCACTTT. V usage is TRBV5-4 and J usage is TRBJ1-6; D might be TRBD1 (6 bases). V lost 3 bases, J lost 9 bases, and 19 bases lay in between. Germline V gene lookup returns CDR1 SGHNT and CDR2 YYREEE (reference sequence). CDR3 size: 16 residues.